This note documents a single T cell receptor (beta chain) sequence. Antigen: not known. The entry originates in a study of lymphopenia after photon versus proton radiotherapy. Findings and caveats of the study: Photon-treated patients lost naive T cells and TCR diversity; proton-treated stayed stable. Authors raise, but do not show, better survival with proton therapy. Oligoclonal CD8+ Temra expansion after nadir drove photon patients' diversity drop.

Trimming stripped 7 bases from V and 4 bases from J, with 8 bases between. In germline, CDR1 is LNHDA, CDR2 SQIVND (reference sequence). The CDR3 has 11 residues. Profiled with immunoSEQ multiplex PCR; TCRdb holds only in-frame clones, not every one. The table includes 150,000 to 200,000 clones, around 85% detected once. The TCR originated in a man between 45 and 60 years old with gastric cancer. Here the sequenced sample was peripheral blood, taken from a patient treated with photon-based radiotherapy. The V and J genes are TRBV19 and TRBJ2-7, with D perhaps matching TRBD2 (6 bases). As DNA, the CDR3 is TGTGCCAGTACTGGGGGGTACGAGCAGTACTTC. It encodes CASTGGYEQYF.